This entry is about one TCR beta chain. Germline V gene sequence: CDR1 KGHSH, CDR2 LQKENI. The CDR3 has 14 amino acids. The ends were cut back, 5 bases at V and 4 bases at J, with 9 bases in the middle. Assay: immunoSEQ multiplex PCR; the TCRdb copy retains only in-frame clones and omits some. The sample lists about 110,000 clones, 75% to 90% occurring once. The record originates from a study of blood T cell repertoires in COVID-19. The wider study: Both acute and convalescent COVID-19 samples were obtained from the United States, Italy and Spain.

The receptor was isolated from a woman aged 80 or older with acute or convalescent COVID-19. The sample comprised peripheral blood. The chain is built from TRBV18 and TRBJ2-6; D call uncertain. In DNA, the CDR3 is TGTGCCAGCTCAACCCAGGCAGGGGCCAACGTCCTGACTTTC. This codes for CASSTQAGANVLTF.